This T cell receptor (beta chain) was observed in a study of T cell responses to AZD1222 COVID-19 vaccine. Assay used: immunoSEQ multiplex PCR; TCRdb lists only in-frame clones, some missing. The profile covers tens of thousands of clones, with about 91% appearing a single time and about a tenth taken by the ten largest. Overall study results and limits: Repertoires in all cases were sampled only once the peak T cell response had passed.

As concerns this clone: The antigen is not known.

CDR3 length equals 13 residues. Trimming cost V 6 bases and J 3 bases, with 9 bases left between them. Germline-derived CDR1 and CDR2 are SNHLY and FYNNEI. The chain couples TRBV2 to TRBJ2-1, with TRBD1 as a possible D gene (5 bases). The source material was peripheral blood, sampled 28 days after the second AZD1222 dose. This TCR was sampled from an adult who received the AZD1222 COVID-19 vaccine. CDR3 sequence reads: CASSADNYNEQFF. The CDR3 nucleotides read TGTGCCAGCAGCGCGGACAACTACAATGAGCAGTTCTTC. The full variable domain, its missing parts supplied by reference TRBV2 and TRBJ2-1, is EPEVTQTPSHQVTQMGQEVILRCVPISNHLYFYWYRQILGQKVEFLVSFYNNEISEKSEIFDDQFSVERPDGSNFTLKIRSTKLEDSAMYFCASSADNYNEQFFGPGTRLTVL.